These 5 T cell receptor beta chains came from one sample sequenced in a study of blood T cell repertoires in COVID-19. The table came from immunoSEQ multiplex PCR; TCRdb's copy has only in-frame clones and leaves some out. The profile shows under 300,000 clones, around 90% of them singletons. The specimen was PBMCs or T cells enriched from blood (not recorded which). The origin of the receptors is a woman between 35 and 50 years old who had recovered from COVID-19.

The CDR3 loop is CASSLSGQGETQYF. The CDR3 DNA reads TGTGCCAGCAGCCTTAGCGGACAAGGCGAGACCCAGTACTTC. This chain uses TRBV9 with TRBJ2-5, with D perhaps matching TRBD2 (6 bases). CDR3 length: 14 residues. Germline CDR1 SGDLS, CDR2 YYNGEE. Trimming took off 4 bases at V and 5 bases at J, with 15 bases between the two ends.

This clone has a single count. The rearrangement links TRBV2 to TRBJ2-7; TRBD2 agrees at 9 bases. The CDR3 totals 14 residues. In germline, CDR1 is SNHLY, CDR2 FYNNEI. The V and J ends lost 2 bases and 4 bases, in that order; junction bases with no gene match: 3. DNA of the CDR3: TGTGCCAGCAGTGAATCTAGCGGGGTATACGAGCAGTACTTC. This gives the protein CASSESSGVYEQYF. The whole variable domain, filled in from reference TRBV2 and TRBJ2-7, reads EPEVTQTPSHQVTQMGQEVILRCVPISNHLYFYWYRQILGQKVEFLVSFYNNEISEKSEIFDDQFSVERPDGSNFTLKIRSTKLEDSAMYFCASSESSGVYEQYFGPGTRLTVT.

V is TRBV6-4 and J is TRBJ1-2; the D is unclear. CDR1 is MRHNA and CDR2 is SNTAGT in the germline V gene. The CDR3 sequence is 15 residues long. The germline V and J ends were trimmed by 5 bases and 2 bases, with 15 bases remaining between them. The CDR3 here is CASSQETRSNYGYTF. The CDR3 coding sequence is TGTGCCAGCAGTCAAGAGACAAGGTCAAACTATGGCTACACCTTC.

This sequence joins TRBV19 and TRBJ1-2; 7 nucleotides match TRBD1. The CDR3 has 16 amino acids. The junction had 20 bases not matched to a gene; V was cut back by 7 bases and J by 9 bases. Germline V lookup: CDR1 LNHDA, CDR2 SQIVND (reference sequence). The CDR3 nucleotides are TGTGCCAGTACAAAACGGGAGAGGGGGCTCGCGGTTCGCTACACCTTC. Residues: CASTKRERGLAVRYTF.

The rearrangement links TRBV3-1 (or the pseudogene TRBV3-2) to TRBJ1-3; D unresolved. The CDR3 covers 15 residues. CDR1 LGHDT and CDR2 YNNKEL come from the germline V gene (reference sequence). The V gene lost 0 bases and the J gene lost 0 bases, with 6 bases spanning the gap. The DNA for the CDR3 is TGTGCCAGCAGCCAAGATGCCAGCTCTGGAAACACCATATATTTT. Translating it yields CASSQDASSGNTIYF.